Listed below are T cell receptor beta chains from one sample, sequenced in a study of blood T cell repertoires in COVID-19. Repertoires were generated with immunoSEQ multiplex PCR, while TCRdb's copy carries only in-frame clones and drops some. The sample records 150,000 to 200,000 clones, around 79% being singletons. The specimen was peripheral blood. Receptors originate from a woman aged 65 to 85 with acute or convalescent COVID-19. The conserved cysteine and the conserved F or W are not part of the CDR3 here. Not every row has a clone size; where given, it reads once, few, many or a size class.

TRBJ2-1,TRBV6-5,.,ASSYSTGGGEQF
TRBJ2-2,TRBV7-2,.,ASSLGTPGELF
TRBJ2-7,TRBV7-6,.,ASSHSPNRAYEQY
TRBJ1-6,TRBV19,once,ASSQAGVNSPLH
TRBJ1-6,TRBV19,.,ASSIAGTGLNSPLH
TRBJ1-1,TRBV6-5,.,ASTPVGGRTEAF
TRBJ2-7,TRBV27,hyperexpanded,ASSSQEVRGYEQY
TRBJ2-5,TRBV10-1,few,ASSEGQGGRETQY
TRBJ1-6,TRBV27,.,ASSYQGGPLH
TRBJ2-3,TRBV19,.,ASSSPDRYTDTQY
TRBJ2-1,TRBV5-6,.,ASSIRGILNEQF
TRBJ1-1,TRBV7-3,.,ASSTGTANTEAF
TRBJ2-1,TRBV3-1/TRBV3-2,.,ASSQGGLAGINEQF
TRBJ2-1,TRBV2,.,ASRLLAGGSFEQF
TRBJ2-1,TRBV7-9,.,ASSLAGGGANEQF
TRBJ2-1,TRBV12-3/TRBV12-4,.,ASSFIGRGEQF
TRBJ1-4,TRBV5-1,.,ASSLGGQDEKLF
TRBJ2-5,TRBV18,.,ASSPIRDSQETQY
TRBJ1-1,TRBV27,.,ASSFGYGTEAF
TRBJ2-7,TRBV6-1,.,ASSEYYEQY
TRBJ2-1,TRBV18,.,ASSPAGLAGNNEQF
TRBJ1-1,TRBV5-1,few,ASSLGRVVRSEAF
TRBJ1-5,TRBV20-1,.,SASHLGQPNQPQH
TRBJ1-1,TRBV5-6,.,ASQGLSTEAF